This T cell receptor beta chain appears in the sequencing data of a study of glioma-infiltrating T cells (dated by TCRdb to the mid-2010s). In terms of the full investigation: Sequencing of TCR alpha- and beta-chain repertoires was performed on glioma tissue, on non-neoplastic brain tissue, and on matched peripheral blood mononuclear cells. To measure divergence between tissue and blood T-cell populations, each tissue-infiltrating repertoire was compared with the peripheral blood repertoire of the same patient. The paired cohort comprised three low-grade glioma patients, several primary glioblastoma patients and three non-glioma patients contributing non-neoplastic brain tissue. The full study reports these points: VJ-independent divergence between tissue and blood was lower than expected in non-neoplastic patients but higher than expected in all gliomas, particularly low-grade gliomas. Very few CDR3 sequences were found to be shared between tissue and blood, and this scarcity was attributed to high CDR3 diversity and limited sampling. Group comparisons rested on small numbers: three non-neoplastic, three low-grade glioma and fewer than 10 glioblastoma patients.

As concerns this clonotype: Its antigen has not been determined. No per-base quality is available; no much larger clone lies one base away.

The germline V end is reduced by 0 bases and the J end by 6 bases; junction bases left unmatched: 8. The CDR3 sequence holds 17 residues, the cysteine and phenylalanine included. Only CDR3 DNA is held: 51 bases, read in frame from base 1. Via the germline V gene, CDR1 is MGHRA and CDR2 YSYEKL. The iRepertoire nested amplicon-rescue multiplex PCR (arm-PCR) platform was used to amplify TCR alpha and beta CDR3 regions from RNA. One-step reverse transcription and amplification used about 90-450 ng of tissue mRNA or PBMC total RNA as input. After bead purification, a secondary multiplex PCR added Illumina adapters, and libraries were gel-purified between 200 and 400 bp. Demultiplexing relied on internal 6-nucleotide barcodes carried by the libraries. Libraries were sequenced on an Illumina MiSeq with 2x220 or 2x250 nucleotide paired-end reads. The authors processed their data as follows. Paired reads were merged using FLASH 1.2.11 and aligned with BWA-MEM to the GRCh37 human genome, and TRA and TRB reads were then extracted. For V and J assignment, an IMGT-derived reference of cassette sequences and CDR3 motifs that included pseudogenes was used. Reads were translated in three frames, and productive CDR3s were defined as those with a C...FGXG motif and no stop codons. Clonotypes were defined as unique combinations of V-J cassette pair and CDR3 amino acid sequence. Reads were filtered by Hamming distance, with the threshold set by the sequence error rate of each sample in mapped regions. The public sequencing data were trimmed at Q25 with fastp and processed into clonotypes with MiXCR by TCRdb, which kept only in-frame beta chains. CDR3 protein sequences are deduplicated, and each keeps its most common genes and DNA. The V and J calls shown here were made by TCRdb, not taken from the authors' results. For this sample the table gives around 130,000 distinct CDR3 sequences, of which 24% were detected only once. Together, the top ten hold roughly a quarter of the sample.

The source is a human donor with low-grade glioma or glioblastoma, undergoing nonglioma brain surgery, or in good health (not recorded which). The receptor chain draws on TRBV4-1 and TRBJ2-1; 10 nucleotides in the junction match TRBD2. What was sequenced was glioma tissue, nonneoplastic brain tissue, or PBMCs (not recorded which). The DNA sequence is TGCGCCAGCAGCCAAGAAAGCTCTAGCGGGGGCTCCAATGAGCAGTTCTTC. The resulting protein is CASSQESSSGGSNEQFF.